The subject of this entry is one TCR beta chain. The target antigen is unknown. Primers included in the PCR were 60 Vbeta and 13 Jbeta primers. Repertoires were generated with immunoSEQ multiplex PCR, while TCRdb's copy carries only in-frame clones and drops some. Its listing shows 35,000 to 45,000 clones. CDR3 length equals 13 residues. V was pared by 7 bases and J by 5 bases, with 11 bases between. CDR1 is SNHLY, CDR2 FYNNEI, per germline. This sample is part of a study of cytomegalovirus exposure and HLA in healthy donors. Notes on the study in general: As a later analysis showed, a missense DCLRE1C variant was linked to trimming of TCR beta V- and J-genes.

The sequencing sample was made of PBMCs. The sequence was obtained from a male donor in good health and CMV-seronegative. The chain employs TRBV2 and TRBJ2-2, with D possibly being TRBD1 (6 bases). In DNA, the CDR3 is TGTGCCAGCAAGGCCCAGGGGACCGGGGAGCTGTTTTTT. It translates to CASKAQGTGELFF.